Included here is one TCR beta chain sequence, with context. The antigen it binds to is not known. No quality values exist for individual bases; no much larger clone is one base distant. Library generation was performed with the immunoSEQ multiplex PCR assay. Here the immuneACCESS table is served through TCRdb, limited to in-frame sequences with V and J called. Missing clones are a known gap in these copies; in checked studies unresolved V genes cover under half, and the rest lacks a known reason. Recorded for this sample are some 91,000 clones; nearly 97% of them occurred a single time. 0.2% to 0.25% of the sample is in the top ten clones. The sample originates from a study of technical replicates of blood from a few donors (dated by TCRdb to the late 2010s). In the germline V gene, CDR1 corresponds to ENHRY and CDR2 to SYGVKD. Measured from the cysteine to the phenylalanine, the CDR3 is 15 residues long. The DNA shown is the 45-base CDR3, in frame from base 1. Germline trimming: 6 bases from V, 2 bases from J; junction bases outside gene matches: 9.

The rearrangement combines TRBV10-3 with TRBJ2-5; TRBD2 aligns with 7 central bases. The clonotype originates from a human donor in good health. Specimen: T cells isolated from PBMCs. The CDR3: CAISESLAAQETQYF. The nucleotide sequence reads as follows: TGTGCCATCAGCGAGAGTCTAGCGGCTCAAGAGACCCAGTACTTC.